The following is a T cell receptor (beta chain) sequence with its context. No antigen is known for it. V was clipped by 4 bases and J by 1 base, with 14 bases between them. Per germline, CDR1 MNHNY and CDR2 SVGAGI (reference sequence). The CDR3 is 16 amino acids. This sample stems from a study of Tregs in tolerant kidney transplant recipients. Study context: CD4+CD25+CD127- cells came from approximately 3-day belatacept mixed lymphocyte reactions, some with roughly 5-day graft donor restimulation. General study points: Biological reproducibility was not directly addressed in this study.

Assay used: immunoSEQ multiplex PCR; TCRdb lists only in-frame clones, some missing. There are approximately 17,000 clones in the sample; more than 60% occur only once, and approximately 3% lies in the top ten. Sequencing used Tregs from blood cultured with allogeneic cells. The V call is TRBV6-6, the J call TRBJ1-3; D is undetermined. The origin of this receptor is a human donor in good health. CDR3 loop: CASSFSPRSSGNTIYF. The DNA for the CDR3 is TGTGCCAGCAGTTTTTCTCCCCGAAGTTCTGGAAACACCATATATTTT.